Listed below are T cell receptor beta chains from one sample, sequenced in a study of brain T cells in children with intractable seizures. The table came from immunoSEQ multiplex PCR; TCRdb's copy has only in-frame clones and leaves some out. This table has under 400,000 clones, about 94% appearing once. The sequenced sample was peripheral blood, obtained more than 4 months after surgery. These receptors were obtained from a boy younger than two with tuberous sclerosis and intractable seizures. Both conserved end residues are part of each CDR3. The D gene is left open where the match is weak. Clone size is stated in some rows and not others, as once, few, many or a class when expanded.

cdr3_aa	cdr3_nt	j_call	clone_size	d_call	v_call
CASSLGLAGELTLSEQFF	TGTGCCAGCAGCTTAGGCCTAGCGGGAGAATTAACGCTGAGTGAGCAGTTCTTC	TRBJ2-1	.	TRBD2	TRBV11-2
CASSQSGHQPQHF	TGTGCCAGCAGTCAATCAGGCCATCAGCCCCAGCATTTT	TRBJ1-5	once	.	TRBV12-3/TRBV12-4
CASTFSGSKAFF	TGTGCCAGCACCTTTTCAGGGTCGAAAGCTTTCTTT	TRBJ1-1	once	.	TRBV12-3/TRBV12-4
CASSLMGLAALDEQFF	TGTGCCAGCAGCTTAATGGGACTAGCGGCCTTGGATGAGCAGTTCTTC	TRBJ2-1	once	TRBD2	TRBV11-3
CARSTIGQKNTEAFF	TGTGCCAGAAGCACAATCGGACAGAAAAACACTGAAGCTTTCTTT	TRBJ1-1	once	.	TRBV5-3
CAWSHDRDTQYF	TGTGCCTGGAGCCATGACCGAGATACGCAGTATTTT	TRBJ2-3	.	.	TRBV30
CASSSRLAGPHNEQFF	TGCGCCAGCAGCTCACGACTAGCGGGGCCGCACAATGAGCAGTTCTTC	TRBJ2-1	.	TRBD2	TRBV5-1
CAITSGRSTDTQYF	TGTGCCATCACAAGCGGGAGGAGCACAGATACGCAGTATTTT	TRBJ2-3	.	TRBD2	TRBV10-3
CASSLVPGQGFYEQYF	TGCGCCAGCAGCTTGGTTCCTGGACAGGGCTTCTACGAGCAGTACTTC	TRBJ2-7	.	TRBD1	TRBV5-1
CASSLSQNEKLFF	TGTGCCAGCAGTCTAAGCCAGAATGAAAAACTGTTTTTT	TRBJ1-4	.	.	TRBV12-3/TRBV12-4
CASSFRESPEAFF	TGTGCCAGCAGCTTTAGGGAAAGCCCTGAAGCTTTCTTT	TRBJ1-1	.	.	TRBV5-8
CASSLGVDDYSNQPQHF	TGTGCCAGCAGCTTGGGGGTTGACGATTATAGCAATCAGCCCCAGCATTTT	TRBJ1-5	.	.	TRBV5-6
CASRYLGLRAFF	TGTGCCAGCAGATACTTGGGCCTCAGGGCTTTCTTT	TRBJ1-1	.	.	TRBV2
CATRDQDTPGNEQFF	TGTGCCACCAGAGACCAGGACACCCCGGGGAATGAGCAGTTCTTC	TRBJ2-1	.	.	TRBV24-1
CASSWTVGSYNEQFF	TGCGCCAGCAGCTGGACAGTCGGGTCCTACAATGAGCAGTTCTTC	TRBJ2-1	.	.	TRBV5-1
CASSLGYSAGEQYF	TGTGCCAGCAGCTTGGGATATAGTGCAGGCGAGCAGTACTTC	TRBJ2-7	.	.	TRBV5-6
CASNYRGNQPQHF	TGTGCCAGTAATTACAGGGGGAATCAGCCCCAGCATTTT	TRBJ1-5	.	TRBD1	TRBV19
CASSLGALNTEAFF	TGTGCCAGCAGCTTGGGGGCGTTGAACACTGAAGCTTTCTTT	TRBJ1-1	.	.	TRBV7-3
CASSATSGKVNEQFF	TGCGCCAGCAGCGCGACTAGCGGGAAGGTCAATGAGCAGTTCTTC	TRBJ2-1	.	TRBD2	TRBV4-1
CASSFSPGQPQHF	TGTGCCAGCAGTTTCTCACCCGGACAGCCCCAGCATTTT	TRBJ1-5	.	.	TRBV6-5
CASSKRTGSYEQYF	TGTGCCAGCAGCAAAAGGACAGGCTCCTACGAGCAGTACTTC	TRBJ2-7	.	TRBD1	TRBV14
CASSQDRRKAGNTIYF	TGTGCCAGCAGCCAGGACAGGCGCAAGGCTGGAAACACCATATATTTT	TRBJ1-3	.	TRBD1	TRBV3-1/TRBV3-2
CASSWGETQYF	TGTGCCAGCAGTTGGGGGGAGACCCAGTACTTC	TRBJ2-5	.	.	TRBV6-6
CASSTRGETQYF	TGTGCCAGTAGCACCAGGGGAGAGACCCAGTACTTC	TRBJ2-5	.	.	TRBV19
CASSLESSGGSPLHF	TGTGCCAGCAGCTTAGAGTCCTCGGGCGGTTCACCCCTCCACTTT	TRBJ1-6	.	.	TRBV7-2
CASSSGQVETQYF	TGTGCCAGCAGCTCTGGGCAAGTGGAGACCCAGTACTTC	TRBJ2-5	once	.	TRBV5-4
CAISDRIQETQYF	TGTGCCATCTCGGACAGGATCCAAGAGACCCAGTACTTC	TRBJ2-5	.	TRBD1	TRBV2
CASGGLAGDYEQYF	TGTGCCAGCGGCGGACTAGCGGGGGACTACGAGCAGTACTTC	TRBJ2-7	once	TRBD2	TRBV2
CASSLAAGAGYEQYF	TGCGCCAGCAGCTTGGCCGCGGGAGCCGGTTACGAGCAGTACTTC	TRBJ2-7	.	TRBD2	TRBV5-1
CASTIQGESEQFF	TGTGCCAGCACCATACAAGGAGAATCTGAGCAGTTCTTC	TRBJ2-1	.	.	TRBV28
CASGGGSASTDTQYF	TGCGCCTCCGGCGGGGGTAGCGCCAGCACAGATACGCAGTATTTT	TRBJ2-3	.	TRBD2	TRBV4-1
CASSLVERGSTDTQYF	TGTGCCAGCAGCTTGGTTGAGCGAGGGAGCACAGATACGCAGTATTTT	TRBJ2-3	.	.	TRBV5-8
CASSQGPIGGSSYNEQFF	TGTGCCAGCAGCCAGGGCCCAATAGGCGGGAGCTCCTACAATGAGCAGTTCTTC	TRBJ2-1	.	TRBD2	TRBV4-2
CASSQDNLAGLYNEQFF	TGTGCCAGCAGCCAAGATAACCTAGCGGGACTGTACAATGAGCAGTTCTTC	TRBJ2-1	.	TRBD2	TRBV3-1/TRBV3-2
CASSVGTGIAQPQHF	TGTGCCAGCAGCGTCGGGACAGGGATCGCTCAGCCCCAGCATTTT	TRBJ1-5	.	TRBD1	TRBV7-8
CASSFRTEPNEQFF	TGTGCCAGCAGCTTCCGGACAGAACCCAATGAGCAGTTCTTC	TRBJ2-1	.	.	TRBV7-6
CASSEEGRPSPLHF	TGTGCCAGCAGTGAAGAGGGCAGGCCATCACCCCTCCACTTT	TRBJ1-6	.	.	TRBV6-1
CASTPSGAYNSPLHF	TGTGCCAGCACCCCGAGCGGCGCCTATAATTCACCCCTCCACTTT	TRBJ1-6	.	.	TRBV7-8
CASSLGRGNTEAFF	TGTGCCAGCAGCTTGGGCAGGGGGAACACTGAAGCTTTCTTT	TRBJ1-1	.	.	TRBV11-3
CASSLESPGELFF	TGTGCCAGCAGCTTGGAGAGCCCCGGGGAGCTGTTTTTT	TRBJ2-2	once	.	TRBV5-6
CAWSPTPGVYEQYF	TGTGCCTGGAGTCCAACCCCGGGGGTCTACGAGCAGTACTTC	TRBJ2-7	once	.	TRBV30
CAWSVPGQPQHF	TGTGCCTGGAGTGTACCGGGTCAGCCCCAGCATTTT	TRBJ1-5	.	.	TRBV30